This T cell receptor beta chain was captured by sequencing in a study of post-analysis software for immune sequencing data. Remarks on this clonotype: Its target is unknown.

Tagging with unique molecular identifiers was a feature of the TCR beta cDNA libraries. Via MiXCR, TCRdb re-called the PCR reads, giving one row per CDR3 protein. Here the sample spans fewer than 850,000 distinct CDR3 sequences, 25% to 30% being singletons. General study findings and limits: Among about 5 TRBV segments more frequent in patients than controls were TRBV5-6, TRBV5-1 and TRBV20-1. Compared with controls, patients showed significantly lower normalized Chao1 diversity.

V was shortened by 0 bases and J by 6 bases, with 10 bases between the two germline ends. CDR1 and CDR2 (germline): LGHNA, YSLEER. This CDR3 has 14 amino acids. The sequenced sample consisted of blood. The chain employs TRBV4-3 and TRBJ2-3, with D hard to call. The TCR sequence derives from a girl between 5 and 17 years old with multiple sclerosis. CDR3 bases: TGCGCCAGCAGCCAAGATTTTAGGACGGATACGCAGTATTTT. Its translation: CASSQDFRTDTQYF.